The rows below give T cell receptor beta chains drawn from one sample of a study of blood T cell repertoires in COVID-19. Assay used: immunoSEQ multiplex PCR; TCRdb lists only in-frame clones, some missing. The sample lists about 270,000 clones; 85% to 90% were seen once. Sequencing input: PBMCs or T cells enriched from blood (not recorded which). These TCRs come from a young woman who had recovered from COVID-19. The CDR3 runs from the conserved cysteine through the conserved F or W. Fields, in order: V gene, D gene, J gene, clone size, CDR3 protein, CDR3 DNA. The D gene is left open where the match is weak. Size values are once, few and many counts, or a class for expanded clones, and some rows have none.

TRBV3-1/TRBV3-2	.	TRBJ1-4	.	CASSQGGRVEKLFF	TGTGCCAGCAGCCAAGGAGGCAGGGTTGAAAAACTGTTTTTT
TRBV24-1	.	TRBJ1-2	.	CATWGGVNYGYTF	TGTGCCACCTGGGGGGGAGTGAACTATGGCTACACCTTC
TRBV5-4	TRBD1	TRBJ2-2	.	CASSLGTGNTGELFF	TGTGCCAGCAGCTTGGGGACAGGGAACACCGGGGAGCTGTTTTTT
TRBV7-8	.	TRBJ1-6	.	CASSLAAFGGADSPLHF	TGTGCCAGCAGCTTAGCGGCTTTCGGCGGGGCCGATTCACCCCTCCACTTT
TRBV4-2	TRBD1	TRBJ2-1	.	CASSQGGQGYNEQFF	TGTGCCAGCAGCCAAGGGGGACAGGGATACAATGAGCAGTTCTTC
TRBV19	.	TRBJ1-5	.	CASSMGANQPQHF	TGTGCCAGTAGTATGGGGGCTAATCAGCCCCAGCATTTT
TRBV6-5	.	TRBJ1-6	once	CASSSTLQGGSPLHF	TGTGCCAGCAGTTCGACTCTACAAGGTGGTTCACCCCTCCACTTT
TRBV6-1	.	TRBJ2-7	once	CASSEGTADYEQYF	TGTGCCAGCAGTGAAGGGACAGCGGACTACGAGCAGTACTTC
TRBV7-6	TRBD1	TRBJ2-4	.	CASSPVQGASAKNIQYF	TGTGCCAGCAGCCCTGTACAGGGGGCCTCAGCCAAAAACATTCAGTACTTC
TRBV6-5	.	TRBJ1-2	.	CASRPGGNGHGYTF	TGTGCCAGCAGGCCGGGGGGGAATGGCCATGGCTACACCTTC
TRBV7-2	TRBD2	TRBJ2-2	.	CASSLLAGGLGELFF	TGTGCCAGCAGCTTATTGGCGGGGGGGCTCGGGGAGCTGTTTTTT
TRBV11-2	TRBD1	TRBJ2-7	few	CASSGLGTGVYEQYF	TGTGCCAGCAGCGGCCTCGGGACAGGCGTCTACGAGCAGTACTTC
TRBV5-6	TRBD1	TRBJ1-4	few	CASSLAGTGRGEKLFF	TGTGCCAGCAGCTTGGCCGGGACAGGTCGGGGTGAAAAACTGTTTTTT
TRBV7-9	.	TRBJ1-4	.	CASSPTATNEKLFF	TGTGCCAGCAGCCCGACAGCAACTAATGAAAAACTGTTTTTT
TRBV11-3	.	TRBJ2-7	.	CASSLTGGPTHSYEQYF	TGTGCCAGCAGCTTAACTGGCGGGCCTACCCACTCCTACGAGCAGTACTTC
TRBV6-1	TRBD1	TRBJ2-7	.	CASSEGDRNYEQYF	TGTGCCAGCAGTGAGGGGGACAGGAACTACGAGCAGTACTTC
TRBV6-5	TRBD1	TRBJ2-7	once	CASSIPGGHEQYF	TGTGCCAGCAGTATCCCAGGGGGCCACGAGCAGTACTTC
TRBV6-1	.	TRBJ1-1	.	CASSDDLGDTEAFF	TGTGCCAGCAGTGACGACCTAGGGGACACTGAAGCTTTCTTT
TRBV4-1	.	TRBJ1-2	.	CASRGLANYGYTF	TGCGCCAGCAGGGGGCTTGCTAACTATGGCTACACCTTC
TRBV14	.	TRBJ2-7	many	CASSQLPGSEQYF	TGTGCCAGCAGCCAACTTCCGGGTTCCGAGCAGTACTTC
TRBV12-3/TRBV12-4	.	TRBJ1-1	.	CASSFQLNTEAFF	TGTGCCAGCAGTTTTCAGTTGAACACTGAAGCTTTCTTT
TRBV7-7	TRBD1	TRBJ1-1	.	CASSLVQGENTEAFF	TGTGCTAGCAGCTTAGTGCAGGGGGAGAACACTGAAGCTTTCTTT
TRBV9	TRBD2	TRBJ2-1	.	CASSPPRGGGMGEQFF	TGTGCCAGCAGCCCCCCCAGGGGCGGGGGGATGGGGGAGCAGTTCTTC
TRBV11-2	.	TRBJ1-6	.	CASSSGEGSPLHF	TGTGCCAGCAGCTCTGGGGAGGGTTCACCCCTCCACTTT
TRBV6-2/TRBV6-3	.	TRBJ2-2	.	CASSYSRGGELFF	TGTGCCAGCAGTTACTCTAGGGGCGGGGAGCTGTTTTTT
TRBV6-5	.	TRBJ1-5	.	CASSLRRGIKQPQHF	TGTGCCAGCAGCTTACGTCGGGGGATTAAACAGCCCCAGCATTTT
TRBV19	TRBD1	TRBJ1-5	.	CATSGQGINQPQHF	TGTGCCACCTCTGGACAGGGGATCAATCAGCCCCAGCATTTT
TRBV5-1	TRBD2	TRBJ2-5	.	CASSLDGTSKETQYF	TGCGCCAGCAGCTTGGACGGGACTAGTAAAGAGACCCAGTACTTC
TRBV3-1/TRBV3-2	.	TRBJ2-7	.	CASSQPGVAMYEQYF	TGTGCCAGCAGCCAACCCGGGGTAGCGATGTACGAGCAGTACTTC
TRBV6-5	TRBD1	TRBJ1-1	.	CASTQDRGRTEAFF	TGTGCCAGCACCCAGGACAGGGGGAGGACTGAAGCTTTCTTT
TRBV6-9	.	TRBJ2-2	.	CASSYVGANTGELFF	TGTGCCAGCAGTTATGTGGGGGCCAACACCGGGGAGCTGTTTTTT
TRBV7-6	.	TRBJ1-6	.	CASSLAEGDYNSPLHF	TGTGCCAGCAGCTTAGCCGAGGGCGACTATAATTCACCCCTCCACTTT
TRBV29-1	.	TRBJ1-2	once	CSVGARAEGYTF	TGCAGCGTTGGGGCCAGGGCAGAGGGCTACACCTTC
TRBV7-9	.	TRBJ1-6	.	CASSPGRGANSPLHF	TGTGCCAGCAGCCCCGGGAGGGGCGCGAATTCACCCCTCCACTTT
TRBV9	.	TRBJ1-1	.	CASSVGPQGYNTEAFF	TGTGCCAGCAGCGTAGGGCCCCAGGGTTATAACACTGAAGCTTTCTTT
TRBV5-1	TRBD1	TRBJ2-4	.	CASSTDRGLNIQYF	TGCGCCAGCAGCACGGACAGGGGGCTTAACATTCAGTACTTC
TRBV6-5	.	TRBJ1-1	.	CASSYKPPDTEAFF	TGTGCCAGCAGCTACAAACCCCCAGACACTGAAGCTTTCTTT
TRBV6-5	TRBD1	TRBJ1-2	.	CASSPLLDRGYGYTF	TGTGCCAGCAGTCCCCTCTTAGACAGGGGGTATGGCTACACCTTC
TRBV30	.	TRBJ1-1	.	CAWSSGQGSTEAFF	TGTGCCTGGAGTTCGGGGCAGGGGAGCACTGAAGCTTTCTTT
TRBV3-1/TRBV3-2	TRBD2	TRBJ2-4	.	CASSQERIAGDQYF	TGTGCCAGCAGCCAAGAAAGGATAGCGGGGGATCAGTACTTC
TRBV29-1	.	TRBJ2-7	.	CSVEGLTTNEQYF	TGCAGCGTTGAAGGACTCACTACTAACGAGCAGTACTTC
TRBV11-2	TRBD1	TRBJ1-1	.	CASSPGQPVNTEAFF	TGTGCCAGCAGCCCGGGACAGCCCGTAAACACTGAAGCTTTCTTT
TRBV2	.	TRBJ2-5	.	CASSVQIQETQYF	TGTGCCAGCAGTGTGCAGATACAAGAGACCCAGTACTTC
TRBV19	.	TRBJ2-7	.	CARLQGDEQYF	TGTGCCAGATTACAGGGAGACGAGCAGTACTTC
TRBV7-2	.	TRBJ1-5	.	CASSLVQGQGTQHF	TGTGCCAGCAGCTTAGTGCAAGGCCAGGGTACCCAGCATTTT
TRBV28	TRBD2	TRBJ2-2	.	CATYVGLANTGELFF	TGTGCCACCTACGTGGGACTAGCCAACACCGGGGAGCTGTTTTTT
TRBV4-2	.	TRBJ2-5	.	CASSQANSETQYF	TGTGCCAGCAGCCAGGCTAATAGCGAGACCCAGTACTTC
TRBV9	.	TRBJ1-1	.	CASSTRAPGGSTEAFF	TGTGCCAGCAGTACCCGGGCCCCGGGAGGGAGCACTGAAGCTTTCTTT
TRBV9	TRBD2	TRBJ2-1	.	CASSGGLADLYNEQFF	TGTGCCAGCAGCGGGGGACTAGCGGACCTCTACAATGAGCAGTTCTTC
TRBV6-5	.	TRBJ1-5	.	CASTRQYNQPQHF	TGTGCCAGCACCAGACAGTACAATCAGCCCCAGCATTTT
TRBV27	TRBD2	TRBJ2-3	.	CASSRDGRSTDTQYF	TGTGCCAGCAGTCGGGACGGGAGGAGCACAGATACGCAGTATTTT
TRBV5-6	TRBD1	TRBJ2-3	once	CASSLGTGDPTDTQYF	TGTGCCAGCAGCCTCGGGACAGGGGATCCCACAGATACGCAGTATTTT
TRBV28	.	TRBJ1-2	.	CASRWTARPYGYTF	TGTGCCAGCAGATGGACAGCGAGACCCTATGGCTACACCTTC
TRBV28	.	TRBJ2-1	.	CASSDDGDKFDEQFF	TGTGCCAGCAGTGACGACGGGGACAAGTTCGATGAGCAGTTCTTC
TRBV13	TRBD2	TRBJ2-1	.	CASRLTSFHEQFF	TGTGCCAGCAGGTTGACTAGCTTCCATGAGCAGTTCTTC